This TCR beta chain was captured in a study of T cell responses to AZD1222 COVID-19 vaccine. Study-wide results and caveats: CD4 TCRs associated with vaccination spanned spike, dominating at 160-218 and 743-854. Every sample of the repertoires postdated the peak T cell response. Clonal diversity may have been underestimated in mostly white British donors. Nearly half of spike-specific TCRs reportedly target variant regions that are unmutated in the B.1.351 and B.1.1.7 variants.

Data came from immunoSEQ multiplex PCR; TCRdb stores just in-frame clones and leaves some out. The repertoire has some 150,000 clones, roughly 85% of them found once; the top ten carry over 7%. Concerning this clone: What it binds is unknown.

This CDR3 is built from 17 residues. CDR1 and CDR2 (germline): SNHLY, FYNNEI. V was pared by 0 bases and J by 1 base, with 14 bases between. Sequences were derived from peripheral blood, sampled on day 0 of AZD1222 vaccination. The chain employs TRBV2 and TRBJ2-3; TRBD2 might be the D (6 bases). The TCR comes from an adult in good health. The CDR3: CASSEAGRDWGTDTQYF. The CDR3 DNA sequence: TGTGCCAGCAGTGAAGCGGGGCGGGATTGGGGCACAGATACGCAGTATTTT.